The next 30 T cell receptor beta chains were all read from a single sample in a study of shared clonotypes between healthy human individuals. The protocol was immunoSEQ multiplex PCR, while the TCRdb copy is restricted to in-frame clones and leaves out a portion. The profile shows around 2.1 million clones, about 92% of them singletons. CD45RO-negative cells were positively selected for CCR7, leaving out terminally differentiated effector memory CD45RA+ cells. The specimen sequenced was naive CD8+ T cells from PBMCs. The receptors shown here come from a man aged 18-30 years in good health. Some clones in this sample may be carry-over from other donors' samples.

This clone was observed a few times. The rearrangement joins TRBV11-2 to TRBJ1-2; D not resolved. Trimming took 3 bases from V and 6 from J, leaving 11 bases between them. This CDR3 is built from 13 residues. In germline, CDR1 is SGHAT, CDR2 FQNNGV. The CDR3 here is CASSFTEWDGYTF. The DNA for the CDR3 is TGTGCCAGCAGCTTTACAGAGTGGGATGGCTACACCTTC.

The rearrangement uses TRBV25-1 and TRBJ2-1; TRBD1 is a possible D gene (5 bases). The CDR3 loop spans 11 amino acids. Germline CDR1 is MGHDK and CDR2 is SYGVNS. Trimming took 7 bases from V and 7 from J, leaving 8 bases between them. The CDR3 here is CASTTGNEQFF. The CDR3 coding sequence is TGTGCCAGCACCACAGGTAATGAGCAGTTCTTC.

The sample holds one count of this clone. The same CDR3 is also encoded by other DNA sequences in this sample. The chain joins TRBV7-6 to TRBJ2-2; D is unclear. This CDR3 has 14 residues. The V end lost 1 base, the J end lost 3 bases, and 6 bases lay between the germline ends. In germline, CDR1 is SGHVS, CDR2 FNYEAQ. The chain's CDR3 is CASSLGADTGELFF. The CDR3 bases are TGTGCCAGCAGCTTAGGCGCTGACACCGGGGAGCTGTTTTTT.

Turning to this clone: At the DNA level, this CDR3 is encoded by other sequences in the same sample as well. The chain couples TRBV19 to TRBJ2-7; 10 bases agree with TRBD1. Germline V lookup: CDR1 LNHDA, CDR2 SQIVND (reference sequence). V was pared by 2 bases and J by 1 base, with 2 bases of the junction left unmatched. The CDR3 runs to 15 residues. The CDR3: CASSIRTGGSYEQYF. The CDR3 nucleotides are TGTGCCAGTAGTATAAGGACAGGGGGATCCTACGAGCAGTACTTC.

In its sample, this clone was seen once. The CDR3 reads CATSRGGQGPGYTF. CDR3 DNA sequence: TGTGCCACCAGCAGAGGGGGACAGGGTCCTGGCTACACCTTC. This chain links TRBV15 with TRBJ1-2; 9 bases line up with TRBD1. CDR3 length: 14 amino acids. V was pared by 1 base and J by 7 bases, with 4 bases of the junction left unmatched. Per germline, CDR1 LNHNV and CDR2 YYDKDF (reference sequence). Combining the CDR3 with reference TRBV15 and TRBJ1-2 gives the whole variable domain DAMVIQNPRYQVTQFGKPVTLSCSQTLNHNVMYWYQQKSSQAPKLLFHYYDKDFNNEADTPDNFQSRRPNTSFCFLDIRSPGLGDTAMYLCATSRGGQGPGYTFGSGTRLTVV.

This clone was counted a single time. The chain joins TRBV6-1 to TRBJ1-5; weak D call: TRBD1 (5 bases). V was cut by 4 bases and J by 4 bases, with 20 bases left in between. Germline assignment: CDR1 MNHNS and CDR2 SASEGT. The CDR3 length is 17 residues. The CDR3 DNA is TGTGCCAGCAGTGGTCCGACGAGGAGGGCAGGGAATCAGCCCCAGCATTTT. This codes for CASSGPTRRAGNQPQHF.

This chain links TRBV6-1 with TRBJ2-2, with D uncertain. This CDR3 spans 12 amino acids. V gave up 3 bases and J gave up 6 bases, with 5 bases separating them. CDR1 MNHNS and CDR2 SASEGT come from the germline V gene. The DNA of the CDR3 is TGTGCCAGCAGTGAGGACCCCGGGGAGCTGTTTTTT. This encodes CASSEDPGELFF.

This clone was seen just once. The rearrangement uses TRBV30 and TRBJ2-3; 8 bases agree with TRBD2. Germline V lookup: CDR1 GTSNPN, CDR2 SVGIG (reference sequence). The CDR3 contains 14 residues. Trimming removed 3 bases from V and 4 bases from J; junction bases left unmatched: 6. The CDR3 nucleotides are TGTGCCTGGAGCCGGAGCGGGAGAGCAGATACGCAGTATTTT. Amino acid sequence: CAWSRSGRADTQYF.

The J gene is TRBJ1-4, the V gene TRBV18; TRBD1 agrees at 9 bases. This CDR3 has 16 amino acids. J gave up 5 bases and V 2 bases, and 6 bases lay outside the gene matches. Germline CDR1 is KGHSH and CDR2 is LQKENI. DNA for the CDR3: TGTGCCAGCTCACCAATCCCCGGGACAGGGAATGAAAAACTGTTTTTT. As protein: CASSPIPGTGNEKLFF. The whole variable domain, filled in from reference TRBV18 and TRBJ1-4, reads NAGVMQNPRHLVRRRGQEARLRCSPMKGHSHVYWYRQLPEEGLKFMVYLQKENIIDESGMPKERFSAEFPKEGPSILRIQQVVRGDSAAYFCASSPIPGTGNEKLFFGSGTQLSVL.

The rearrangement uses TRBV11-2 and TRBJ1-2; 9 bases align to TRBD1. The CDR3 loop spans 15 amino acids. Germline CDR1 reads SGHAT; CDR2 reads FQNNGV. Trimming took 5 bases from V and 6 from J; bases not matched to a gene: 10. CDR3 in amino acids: CASSRPGDRVDGYTF. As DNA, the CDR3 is TGTGCCAGCAGCCGCCCGGGGGACAGGGTGGATGGCTACACCTTC.

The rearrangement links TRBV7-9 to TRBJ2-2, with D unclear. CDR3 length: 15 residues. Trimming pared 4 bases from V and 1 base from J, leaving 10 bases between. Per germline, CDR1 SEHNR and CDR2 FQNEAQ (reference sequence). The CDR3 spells CASSSKDGNTGELFF. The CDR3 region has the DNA TGTGCCAGCAGCTCAAAGGACGGGAACACCGGGGAGCTGTTTTTT.

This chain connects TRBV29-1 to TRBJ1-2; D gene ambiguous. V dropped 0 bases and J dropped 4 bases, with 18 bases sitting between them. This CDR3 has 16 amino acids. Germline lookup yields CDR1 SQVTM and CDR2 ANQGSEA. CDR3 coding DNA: TGCAGCGTTGAAGATTGGCAGATTCATCTGTCCTATGGCTACACCTTC. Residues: CSVEDWQIHLSYGYTF. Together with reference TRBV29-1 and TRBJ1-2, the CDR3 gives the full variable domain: SAVISQKPSRDICQRGTSLTIQCQVDSQVTMMFWYRQQPGQSLTLIATANQGSEATYESGFVIDKFPISRPNLTFSTLTVSNMSPEDSSIYLCSVEDWQIHLSYGYTFGSGTRLTVV.

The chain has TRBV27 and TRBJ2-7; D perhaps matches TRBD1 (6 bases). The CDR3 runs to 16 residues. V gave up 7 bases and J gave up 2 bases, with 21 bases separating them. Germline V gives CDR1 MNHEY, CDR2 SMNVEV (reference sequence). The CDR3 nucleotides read TGTGCCAGCACTCCACTCCACGGGGACATAACCTACGAGCAGTACTTC. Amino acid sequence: CASTPLHGDITYEQYF.

The CDR3 region is CASSISGTFWQPQHF. The DNA for the CDR3 is TGTGCCAGCAGTATCTCAGGGACCTTTTGGCAGCCCCAGCATTTT. V and J are TRBV27 and TRBJ1-5, with TRBD1 as a possible D gene (5 bases). Germline V gene data show CDR1 as MNHEY and CDR2 as SMNVEV (reference sequence). CDR3 length equals 15 residues. V gave up 5 bases and J gave up 7 bases, with 18 bases separating them.

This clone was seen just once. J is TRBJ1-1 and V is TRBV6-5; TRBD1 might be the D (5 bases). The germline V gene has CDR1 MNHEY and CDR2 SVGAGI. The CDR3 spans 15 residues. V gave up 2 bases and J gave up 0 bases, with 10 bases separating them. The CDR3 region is CASSYDTGMNTEAFF. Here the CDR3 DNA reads TGTGCCAGCAGTTACGATACAGGAATGAACACTGAAGCTTTCTTT.

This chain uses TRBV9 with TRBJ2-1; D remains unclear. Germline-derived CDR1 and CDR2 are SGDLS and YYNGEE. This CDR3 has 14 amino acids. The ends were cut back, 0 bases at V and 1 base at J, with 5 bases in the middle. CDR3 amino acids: CASSVVDSYNEQFF. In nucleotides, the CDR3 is TGTGCCAGCAGCGTAGTGGATTCCTACAATGAGCAGTTCTTC.

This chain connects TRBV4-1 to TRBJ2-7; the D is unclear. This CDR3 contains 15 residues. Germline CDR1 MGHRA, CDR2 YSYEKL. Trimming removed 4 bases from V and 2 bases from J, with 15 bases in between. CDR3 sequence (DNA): TGCGCCAGCAGCCCAGTGGTCTCAGGAGCCTACGAGCAGTACTTC. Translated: CASSPVVSGAYEQYF.

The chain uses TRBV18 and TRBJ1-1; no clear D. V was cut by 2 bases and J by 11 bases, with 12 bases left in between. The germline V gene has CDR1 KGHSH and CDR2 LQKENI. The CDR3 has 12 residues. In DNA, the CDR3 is TGTGCCAGCTCACCAGGGAACAGAGCGGCTTTCTTT. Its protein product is CASSPGNRAAFF.

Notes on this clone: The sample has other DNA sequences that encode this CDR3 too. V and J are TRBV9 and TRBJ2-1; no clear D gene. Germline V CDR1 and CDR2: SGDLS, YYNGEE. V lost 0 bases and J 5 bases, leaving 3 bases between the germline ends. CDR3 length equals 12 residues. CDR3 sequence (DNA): TGTGCCAGCAGCGTAGACAACAATGAGCAGTTCTTC. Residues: CASSVDNNEQFF.

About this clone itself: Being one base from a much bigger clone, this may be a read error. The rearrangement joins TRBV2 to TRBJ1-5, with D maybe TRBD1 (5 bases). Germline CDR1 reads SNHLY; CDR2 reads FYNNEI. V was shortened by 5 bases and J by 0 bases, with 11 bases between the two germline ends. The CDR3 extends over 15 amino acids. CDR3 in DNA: TGTGCCAGCAGTTTCCAGGGTTATAGCAATCAGCCCCAGCATTTT. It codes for CASSFQGYSNQPQHF.

CDR3 coding DNA: TGTGCCAGCAGTGAAGTAGCGGGACCCTCCTACGAGCAGTACTTC. This encodes CASSEVAGPSYEQYF. The V call is TRBV6-1, the J call TRBJ2-7; the match to TRBD2 covers 8 bases. Germline CDR1 and CDR2: MNHNS and SASEGT. Losses at the gene ends were 1 base for V and 0 bases for J; bases not matched to a gene: 2. The CDR3 covers 15 residues.

The CDR3 reads CASSLGAGGIPYEQYF. DNA of the CDR3: TGTGCCAGCAGCTTAGGGGCGGGAGGAATTCCCTACGAGCAGTACTTC. The V call is TRBV13, the J call TRBJ2-7, with TRBD2 identical over 8 bases. Germline assignment: CDR1 PRHDT and CDR2 FYEKMQ (reference sequence). Trimming took 0 bases from V and 2 from J; bases not matched to a gene: 6. The CDR3 length is 16 residues.

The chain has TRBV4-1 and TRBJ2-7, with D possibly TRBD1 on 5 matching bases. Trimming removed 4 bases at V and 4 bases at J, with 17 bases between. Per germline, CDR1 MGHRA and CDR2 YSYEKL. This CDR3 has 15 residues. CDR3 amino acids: CASSPQTGPWYEQYF. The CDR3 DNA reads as TGCGCCAGCAGCCCGCAAACAGGCCCTTGGTACGAGCAGTACTTC.

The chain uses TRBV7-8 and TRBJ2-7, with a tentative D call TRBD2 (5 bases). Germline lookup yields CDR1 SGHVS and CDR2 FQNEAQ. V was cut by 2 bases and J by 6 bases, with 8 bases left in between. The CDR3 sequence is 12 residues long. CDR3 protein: CASSLLAREQYF. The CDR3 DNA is TGTGCCAGCAGCTTACTAGCCCGCGAGCAGTACTTC.

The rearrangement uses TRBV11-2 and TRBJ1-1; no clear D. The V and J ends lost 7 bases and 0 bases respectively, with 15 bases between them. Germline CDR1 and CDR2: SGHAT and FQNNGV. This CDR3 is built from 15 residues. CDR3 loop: CASTTRLAMNTEAFF. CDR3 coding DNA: TGTGCCAGCACCACCCGGTTGGCCATGAACACTGAAGCTTTCTTT.

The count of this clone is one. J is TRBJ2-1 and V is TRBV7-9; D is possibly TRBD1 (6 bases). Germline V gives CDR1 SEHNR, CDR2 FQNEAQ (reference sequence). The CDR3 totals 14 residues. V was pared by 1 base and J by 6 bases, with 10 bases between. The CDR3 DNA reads TGTGCCAGCAGCTTAGGGGGGCAACCCAATGAGCAGTTCTTC. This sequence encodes CASSLGGQPNEQFF.

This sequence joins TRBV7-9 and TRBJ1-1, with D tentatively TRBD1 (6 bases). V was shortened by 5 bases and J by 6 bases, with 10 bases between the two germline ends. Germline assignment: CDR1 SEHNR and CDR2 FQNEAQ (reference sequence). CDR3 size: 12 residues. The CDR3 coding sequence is TGTGCCAGCAGCCAGGGGCGCCCTGAAGCTTTCTTT. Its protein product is CASSQGRPEAFF.

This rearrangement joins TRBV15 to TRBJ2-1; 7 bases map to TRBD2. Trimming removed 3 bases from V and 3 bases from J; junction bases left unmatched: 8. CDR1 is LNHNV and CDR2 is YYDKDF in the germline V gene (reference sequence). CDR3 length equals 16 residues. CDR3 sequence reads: CATSRGRGGVYNEQFF. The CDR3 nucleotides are TGTGCCACCAGCAGGGGCCGGGGAGGGGTCTACAATGAGCAGTTCTTC.

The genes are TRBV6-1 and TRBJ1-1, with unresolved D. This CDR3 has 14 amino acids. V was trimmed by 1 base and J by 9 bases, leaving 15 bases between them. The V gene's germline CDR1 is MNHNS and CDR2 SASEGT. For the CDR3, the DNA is TGTGCCAGCAGTGAAGGTTCGGCCCGGACCAAAGCTTTCTTT. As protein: CASSEGSARTKAFF.

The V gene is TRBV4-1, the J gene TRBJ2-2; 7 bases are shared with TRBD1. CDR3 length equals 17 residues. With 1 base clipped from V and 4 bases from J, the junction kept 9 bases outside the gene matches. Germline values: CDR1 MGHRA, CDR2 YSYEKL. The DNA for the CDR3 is TGCGCCAGCAGCCAAGTGCATCGAGACAGGGCCACCGGGGAGCTGTTTTTT. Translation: CASSQVHRDRATGELFF.